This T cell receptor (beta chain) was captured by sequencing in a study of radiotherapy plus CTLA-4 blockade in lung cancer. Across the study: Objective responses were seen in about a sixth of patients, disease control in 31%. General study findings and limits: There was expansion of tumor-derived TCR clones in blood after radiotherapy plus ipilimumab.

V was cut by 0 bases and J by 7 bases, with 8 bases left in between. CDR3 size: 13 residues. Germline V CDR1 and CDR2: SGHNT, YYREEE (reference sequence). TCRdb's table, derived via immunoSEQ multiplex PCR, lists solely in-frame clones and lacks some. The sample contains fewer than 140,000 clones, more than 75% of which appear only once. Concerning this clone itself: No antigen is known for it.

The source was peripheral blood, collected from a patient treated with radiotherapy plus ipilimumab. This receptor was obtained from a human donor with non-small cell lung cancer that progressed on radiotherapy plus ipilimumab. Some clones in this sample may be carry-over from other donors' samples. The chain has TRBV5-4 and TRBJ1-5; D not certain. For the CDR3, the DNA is TGTGCCAGCAGCTTGGCCCCCTGGCAGCCCCAGCATTTT. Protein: CASSLAPWQPQHF.